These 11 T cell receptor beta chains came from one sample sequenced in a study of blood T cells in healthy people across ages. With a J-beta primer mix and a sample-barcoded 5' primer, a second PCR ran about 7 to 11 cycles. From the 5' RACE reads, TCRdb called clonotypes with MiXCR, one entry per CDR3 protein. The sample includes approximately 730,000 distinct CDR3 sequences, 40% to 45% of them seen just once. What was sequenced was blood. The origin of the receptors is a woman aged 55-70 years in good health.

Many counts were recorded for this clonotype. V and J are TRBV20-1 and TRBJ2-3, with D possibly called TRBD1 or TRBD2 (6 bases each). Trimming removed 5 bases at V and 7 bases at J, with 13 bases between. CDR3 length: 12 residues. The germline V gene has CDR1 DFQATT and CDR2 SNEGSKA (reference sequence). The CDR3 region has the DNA TGCAGTGCTGGGGGGACACCAAATACGCAGTATTTT. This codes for CSAGGTPNTQYF.

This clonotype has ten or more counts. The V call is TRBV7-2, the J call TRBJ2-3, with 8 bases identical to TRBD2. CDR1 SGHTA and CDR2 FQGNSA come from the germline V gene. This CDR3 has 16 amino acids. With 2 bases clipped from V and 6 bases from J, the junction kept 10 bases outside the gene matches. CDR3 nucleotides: TGTGCCAGCAGCTTATCGGGAGGGATCCAGTGGGATACGCAGTATTTT. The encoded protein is CASSLSGGIQWDTQYF.

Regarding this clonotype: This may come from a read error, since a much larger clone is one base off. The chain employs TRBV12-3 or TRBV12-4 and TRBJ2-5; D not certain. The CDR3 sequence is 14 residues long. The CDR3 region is CVSSPSPDRMGQYF. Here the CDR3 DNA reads TGTGTCAGCAGTCCAAGCCCGGATCGTATGGGGCAGTACTTC.

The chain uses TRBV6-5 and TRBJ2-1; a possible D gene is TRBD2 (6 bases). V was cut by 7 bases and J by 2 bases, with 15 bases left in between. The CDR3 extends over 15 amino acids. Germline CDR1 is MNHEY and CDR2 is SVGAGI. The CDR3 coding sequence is TGTGCCAGCAAGGGTAGCGGTGGGGCCTACAATGAGCAGTTCTTC. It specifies CASKGSGGAYNEQFF.

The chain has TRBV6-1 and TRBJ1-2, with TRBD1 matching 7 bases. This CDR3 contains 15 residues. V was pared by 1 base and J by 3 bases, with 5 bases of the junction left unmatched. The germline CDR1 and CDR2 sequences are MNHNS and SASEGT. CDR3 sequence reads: CASSEDPTGYYGYTF. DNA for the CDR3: TGTGCCAGCAGTGAAGATCCGACAGGGTACTATGGCTACACCTTC.

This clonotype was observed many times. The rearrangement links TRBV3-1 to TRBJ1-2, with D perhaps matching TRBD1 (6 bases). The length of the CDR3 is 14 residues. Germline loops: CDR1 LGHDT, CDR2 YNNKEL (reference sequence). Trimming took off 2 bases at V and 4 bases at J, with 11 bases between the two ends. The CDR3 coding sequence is TGTGCCAGCAGCCAAAGAGGGGGTCGCTATGGCTACACCTTC. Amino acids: CASSQRGGRYGYTF.

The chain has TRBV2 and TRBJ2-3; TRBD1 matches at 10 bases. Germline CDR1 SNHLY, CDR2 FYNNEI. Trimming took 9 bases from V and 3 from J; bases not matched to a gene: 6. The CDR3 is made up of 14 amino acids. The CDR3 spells CASLDRGHTDTQYF. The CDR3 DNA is TGTGCCAGTCTCGACAGGGGGCATACAGATACGCAGTATTTT.

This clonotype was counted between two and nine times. The chain's CDR3 is CASSPTSLRGYTF. The CDR3 DNA reads TGTGCCAGCAGCCCCACCAGCCTTCGTGGCTACACCTTC. V is TRBV7-9 and J is TRBJ1-2; D is uncertain. Trimming cost V 5 bases and J 7 bases, with 14 bases left between them. Looked up from germline, CDR1 is SEHNR and CDR2 is FQNEAQ (reference sequence). This CDR3 is 13 amino acids long.

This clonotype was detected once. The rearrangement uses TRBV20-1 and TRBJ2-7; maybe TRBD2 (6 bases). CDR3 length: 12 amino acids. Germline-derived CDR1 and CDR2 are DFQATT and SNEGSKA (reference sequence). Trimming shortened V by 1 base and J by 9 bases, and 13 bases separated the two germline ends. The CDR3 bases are TGCAGTGCTAGAGCATCCTCGGGAGCGCAGTACTTC. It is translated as CSARASSGAQYF.

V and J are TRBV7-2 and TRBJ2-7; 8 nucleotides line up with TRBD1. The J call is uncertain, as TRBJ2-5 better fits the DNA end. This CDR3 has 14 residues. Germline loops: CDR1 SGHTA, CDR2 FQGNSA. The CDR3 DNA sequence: TGTGCCAGCAGCGCACAGACAGGGGCGGAGACCCAGTACTTC. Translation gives CASSAQTGAETQYF.

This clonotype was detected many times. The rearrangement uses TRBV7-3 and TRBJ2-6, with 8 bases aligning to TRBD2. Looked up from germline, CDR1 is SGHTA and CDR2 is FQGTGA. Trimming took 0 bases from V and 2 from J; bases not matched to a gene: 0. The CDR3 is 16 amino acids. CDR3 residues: CASSLTSGAGANVLTF. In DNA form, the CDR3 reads TGTGCCAGCAGCTTAACTAGCGGGGCTGGGGCCAACGTCCTGACTTTC.